These T cell receptor beta chains were read from a single sample in a study of blood T cell repertoires in COVID-19. TCRdb's table, derived via immunoSEQ multiplex PCR, lists solely in-frame clones and lacks some. This sample has roughly 110,000 clones; roughly 90% occur once, and the top ten carry approximately 4.9%. Sequenced input: peripheral blood. Source of these receptors: a man aged 35 to 55 with active or convalescent COVID-19. Each CDR3 is given with its conserved first and last residue. A D gene is named only where the DNA matches it firmly. A row's size may be missing; if present it is once, few, many or a size class.

d_gene,v_gene,j_gene,abundance,CDR3nt,CDR3aa
TRBD1,TRBV7-9,TRBJ1-1,NA,TGTGCCAGCAGCTTAGAGGATCGCAGGGGGCCCGGTAGCACTGAAGCTTTCTTT,CASSLEDRRGPGSTEAFF
TRBD2,TRBV7-3,TRBJ2-3,NA,TGTGCCAGCAGCTTGGGGACTAGCGGGAGAGGTACGCAGTATTTT,CASSLGTSGRGTQYF
TRBD1,TRBV7-9,TRBJ1-2,once,TGTGCCAGCAGCGCCCAACAGGGGTCTTACGGCTACACCTTC,CASSAQQGSYGYTF
TRBD2,TRBV7-9,TRBJ2-1,once,TGTGCCAGCAGCTTAGACTTGTCTTGGCGGGAGGGGTCCTACAATGAGCAGTTCTTC,CASSLDLSWREGSYNEQFF
TRBD2,TRBV19,TRBJ2-2,NA,TGTGCCAGTAGTCCTGGACTAGCGGGAGGGCCAAGAACCGGGGAGCTGTTTTTT,CASSPGLAGGPRTGELFF
NA,TRBV21-1,TRBJ2-7,NA,TGTGCCAGCAGTCCGACAGGGGGAAAGGGCGAGCAGTACTTC,CASSPTGGKGEQYF
NA,TRBV19,TRBJ2-1,few,TGTGCCAGTAGTATAGGTATGGGCATATCCTACAATGAGCAGTTCTTC,CASSIGMGISYNEQFF
NA,TRBV5-1,TRBJ2-3,NA,TGCGCCAGCAGCTTGGGGACTGCTGTGGATACGCAGTATTTT,CASSLGTAVDTQYF
NA,TRBV25-1,TRBJ2-3,once,TGTGCCAGCAGTGCCCCCTCTCACTGGAGCGCCAGCACAGATACGCAGTATTTT,CASSAPSHWSASTDTQYF
NA,TRBV25-1,TRBJ1-1,NA,TGTGCCAGCCGCCCACACCTCATGAACACTGAAGCTTTCTTT,CASRPHLMNTEAFF
TRBD2,TRBV7-2,TRBJ2-1,NA,TGTGCCAGCAGCTTCCCTTTAGCGGGGGTAAATGAGCAGTTCTTC,CASSFPLAGVNEQFF
TRBD2,TRBV9,TRBJ2-3,NA,TGTGCCAGCAGCTTGTCTAGCGGGAAAACAGATACGCAGTATTTT,CASSLSSGKTDTQYF
TRBD1,TRBV7-3,TRBJ2-5,NA,TGTGCCAGCAGCGTCTCGACAGGGTGGTCAGAGACCCAGTACTTC,CASSVSTGWSETQYF
TRBD1,TRBV5-4,TRBJ1-1,NA,TGTGCCAGCAGCTTTTCCCAGGGGGTTAACACTGAAGCTTTCTTT,CASSFSQGVNTEAFF
NA,TRBV21-1,TRBJ2-1,NA,TGTGCCAGCAGCATTTCCTCCCTAGCGGGAGGGACCCAGTTCTTC,CASSISSLAGGTQFF
TRBD1,TRBV5-1,TRBJ1-2,NA,TGCGCCAGCACCGACAGGGCCTCTTCTAACTATGGCTACACCTTC,CASTDRASSNYGYTF
TRBD1,TRBV3-1/TRBV3-2,TRBJ2-7,NA,TGTGCCAGCAGCCAAGGGACAGGGGGCCACGAGCAGTACTTC,CASSQGTGGHEQYF
TRBD1,TRBV5-6,TRBJ1-1,NA,TGTGCCAGCAGCTTTGCAGTGACAGGGGCGCAGGAAGCTTTCTTT,CASSFAVTGAQEAFF
NA,TRBV28,TRBJ1-3,NA,TGTGCCAGCAGTCTCGACAGTGTGGCTGGAAACACCATATATTTT,CASSLDSVAGNTIYF
NA,TRBV18,TRBJ1-1,NA,TGTGCCAGCTCACCATTAGGACAGAACACTGAAGCTTTCTTT,CASSPLGQNTEAFF
NA,TRBV30,TRBJ1-5,NA,TGTGCCTACTCAGGGGATAGCAATCAGCCCCAGCATTTT,CAYSGDSNQPQHF
NA,TRBV7-2,TRBJ1-1,once,TGTGCCAGCAGCTTATCCTCGATAGCAGAAGCTTTCTTT,CASSLSSIAEAFF
NA,TRBV14,TRBJ1-1,NA,TGTGCCAGCAGCCGAGAAACAGGGAACACTGAAGCTTTCTTT,CASSRETGNTEAFF
NA,TRBV4-2,TRBJ1-6,NA,TGTGCCAGCAGCCAAGACTGGACAGATAATTCACCCCTCCACTTT,CASSQDWTDNSPLHF
TRBD1,TRBV3-1/TRBV3-2,TRBJ2-6,NA,TGTGCCAGCAGCCAAGACGGGACAGGTGTTCTCTGGCGGGCCAACGTCCTGACTTTC,CASSQDGTGVLWRANVLTF
NA,TRBV28,TRBJ2-1,NA,TGTGCCAGCAGTTTTCGGGAGAGGGGTGAGCAGTTCTTC,CASSFRERGEQFF
NA,TRBV6-4,TRBJ2-3,NA,TGTGCCAGCAGTGACTCGGCCGAGGCCACAGATACGCAGTATTTT,CASSDSAEATDTQYF
NA,TRBV7-2,TRBJ2-1,NA,TGTGCCAGCAGCCCAGACCTAGGAATCTCCTACAATGAGCAGTTCTTC,CASSPDLGISYNEQFF
TRBD1,TRBV5-6,TRBJ1-5,NA,TGTGCCAGCAGCCTGACAGGGGGCACCAATCAGCCCCAGCATTTT,CASSLTGGTNQPQHF
NA,TRBV27,TRBJ1-6,NA,TGTGCCAGCAGTTTATCCGGGTCAACGGATAATTCACCCCTCCACTTT,CASSLSGSTDNSPLHF
NA,TRBV30,TRBJ1-5,NA,TGTGCCTGGAGTACCAACTTCGGGCCCCAGCATTTT,CAWSTNFGPQHF
TRBD1,TRBV28,TRBJ1-3,NA,TGTGCCAGCAGTAGCCCGGGACAGGGAGGGGACACCATATATTTT,CASSSPGQGGDTIYF
TRBD1,TRBV18,TRBJ2-7,NA,TGTGCCACCTCACCAATGAGGACAGGCTACGAGCAGTACTTC,CATSPMRTGYEQYF